Each of the 29 T cell receptor beta chains below was sequenced from the same sample in a study of cytomegalovirus exposure and HLA in healthy donors. Primers for the PCR totalled 60 Vbeta and 13 Jbeta. The data were produced by immunoSEQ multiplex PCR, yet TCRdb's version contains in-frame clones alone and is incomplete. The table counts under 200,000 clones; around 1.9% lies in the top ten. The sequencing sample was made of PBMCs. These receptors all come from a man younger than 40 in good health and CMV-seronegative.

The gene calls are TRBV9 and TRBJ2-1, with 7 bases that match TRBD2. J was trimmed by 2 bases and V by 4 bases; bases with no gene match: 3. The CDR3 sequence is 14 residues long. The germline CDR1 and CDR2 sequences are SGDLS and YYNGEE. The CDR3 coding sequence is TGTGCCAGCAGCCCGGGACTAACCTACAATGAGCAGTTCTTC. This translates into CASSPGLTYNEQFF.

The chain employs TRBV4-3 and TRBJ2-4, with 9 bases identical to TRBD1. The junction had 3 bases not matched to a gene; V was cut back by 0 bases and J by 6 bases. The CDR3 runs 15 residues. Germline V CDR1 and CDR2: LGHNA, YSLEER. The CDR3 sequence: CASSQDQDRGNIQYF. Here the CDR3 DNA reads TGCGCCAGCAGCCAAGACCAGGACAGGGGAAACATTCAGTACTTC.

The rearrangement uses TRBV28 and TRBJ2-1, with 12 bases lining up with TRBD2. Germline V gene lookup returns CDR1 MDHEN and CDR2 SYDVKM. With 5 bases clipped from V and 4 bases from J, the junction kept 6 bases outside the gene matches. The CDR3 runs 16 residues. This chain's CDR3 is CASSPPGTSGYNEQFF. The CDR3 nucleotides are TGTGCCAGCAGTCCCCCCGGGACTAGCGGGTACAATGAGCAGTTCTTC.

This rearrangement joins TRBV9 to TRBJ2-1; TRBD1 matches at 12 bases. CDR3 length equals 15 residues. V was clipped by 6 bases and J by 6 bases; unmatched bases: 7. Per the germline V gene, CDR1 is SGDLS and CDR2 is YYNGEE. The CDR3 nucleotides are TGTGCCAGCACCTCGGGACAGGGGGCAGTCAATGAGCAGTTCTTC. This gives the protein CASTSGQGAVNEQFF.

The V call is TRBV5-1, the J call TRBJ2-7, with 15 bases fitting TRBD2. V gave up 7 bases and J gave up 0 bases; unmatched junction bases: 2. The germline V gene has CDR1 SGHRS and CDR2 YFSETQ. This CDR3 comprises 15 residues. For the CDR3, the DNA is TGCGCCAGCGGACTAGCGGGAGGGACCTCCTACGAGCAGTACTTC. Translating it yields CASGLAGGTSYEQYF.

The chain links TRBV25-1 to TRBJ1-2; D not certain. The CDR3 is made up of 16 amino acids. With 4 bases removed from V and 1 base from J, the gap between germline ends came to 16 bases. The V gene's germline CDR1 is MGHDK and CDR2 SYGVNS. This CDR3 is CASSANIRGFNYGYTF. The CDR3 DNA sequence: TGTGCCAGCAGTGCCAACATACGTGGTTTTAACTATGGCTACACCTTC.

The chain combines TRBV7-2 with TRBJ1-4, with D possibly being TRBD1 (6 bases). The CDR3 extends over 15 amino acids. V lost 3 bases to trimming and J lost 7 bases, with 15 bases between them. CDR1 is SGHTA and CDR2 is FQGNSA in the germline V gene. CDR3 sequence (DNA): TGTGCCAGCAGCTTTGGGGGACACACAGGTGAAAAACTGTTTTTT. It is translated as CASSFGGHTGEKLFF.

The DNA of the CDR3 is TGCGCCAGCAGCATGCAGGGGGCGCGGAGAGATACGCAGTATTTT. Residues: CASSMQGARRDTQYF. The chain links TRBV5-1 to TRBJ2-3; 8 bases line up with TRBD1. Germline V gene data show CDR1 as SGHRS and CDR2 as YFSETQ. The CDR3 is made up of 15 amino acids. V trimming: 4 bases; J trimming: 5 bases; junction bases outside the gene matches: 9. Using reference TRBV5-1 and TRBJ2-3 for the parts outside the CDR3, the full variable domain is KAGVTQTPRYLIKTRGQQVTLSCSPISGHRSVSWYQQTPGQGLQFLFEYFSETQRNKGNFPGRFSGRQFSNSRSEMNVSTLELGDSALYLCASSMQGARRDTQYFGPGTRLTVL.

The CDR3 bases are TGTGCCAGCAGCGCCGGGACAGGGGGACAGCCCCAGCATTTT. As protein: CASSAGTGGQPQHF. The chain links TRBV7-9 to TRBJ1-5; TRBD1 matches at 11 bases. Trimming at V came to 5 bases and at J to 7 bases, leaving 4 bases not matched to a gene. This CDR3 contains 14 residues. CDR1 is SEHNR and CDR2 is FQNEAQ in the germline V gene (reference sequence).

This chain connects TRBV5-1 to TRBJ2-7; 8 bases line up with TRBD2. Germline V CDR1 and CDR2: SGHRS, YFSETQ. Losses at the gene ends were 6 bases for V and 3 bases for J; bases not matched to a gene: 11. The CDR3 loop spans 15 amino acids. The CDR3 spells CASNLGGGAIYEQYF. The CDR3 DNA sequence: TGCGCCAGCAACCTCGGGGGGGGCGCAATCTACGAGCAGTACTTC.

The gene calls are TRBV7-9 and TRBJ1-1, with 9 bases lining up with TRBD1. The CDR3 totals 15 residues. V shed 5 bases, J shed 4 bases, and the junction held 8 bases outside the gene matches. CDR1 and CDR2 from the germline V gene are SEHNR and FQNEAQ (reference sequence). In DNA form, the CDR3 reads TGTGCCAGCAGCCAGACCGGACAGGGGAGCACTGAAGCTTTCTTT. This gives the protein CASSQTGQGSTEAFF. The variable domain in full, with the rest retrieved from reference TRBV7-9 and TRBJ1-1, is DTGVSQNPRHKITKRGQNVTFRCDPISEHNRLYWYRQTLGQGPEFLTYFQNEAQLEKSRLLSDRFSAERPKGSFSTLEIQRTEQGDSAMYLCASSQTGQGSTEAFFGQGTRLTVV.

V usage is TRBV15 and J usage is TRBJ2-1, with D possibly being TRBD1 (5 bases). Germline CDR1 reads LNHNV; CDR2 reads YYDKDF (reference sequence). Trimming shortened V by 2 bases and J by 4 bases, and 9 bases separated the two germline ends. The CDR3 sequence is 14 residues long. The CDR3: CATSRLDRYNEQFF. CDR3 bases: TGTGCCACCAGCAGACTCGACAGATACAATGAGCAGTTCTTC.

As DNA, the CDR3 is TGTGCCAGCAGTTCCCGACAGGGGGCCTATGGCTACACCTTC. It encodes CASSSRQGAYGYTF. The chain couples TRBV25-1 to TRBJ1-2; 10 positions agree with TRBD1. Germline V gene lookup returns CDR1 MGHDK and CDR2 SYGVNS. V was pared by 5 bases and J by 4 bases, with 4 bases of the junction left unmatched. This CDR3 contains 14 residues.

The CDR3 sequence is CASSPELAGQETQYF. CDR3 DNA: TGCGCCAGCAGCCCGGAACTAGCGGGACAAGAGACCCAGTACTTC. The chain has TRBV5-1 and TRBJ2-5, with TRBD2 identical over 10 bases. This CDR3 spans 15 amino acids. V lost 4 bases, J lost 2 bases, and 5 bases stayed unmatched. Germline V gene lookup returns CDR1 SGHRS and CDR2 YFSETQ. Full variable domain (missing parts from reference TRBV5-1 and TRBJ2-5): KAGVTQTPRYLIKTRGQQVTLSCSPISGHRSVSWYQQTPGQGLQFLFEYFSETQRNKGNFPGRFSGRQFSNSRSEMNVSTLELGDSALYLCASSPELAGQETQYFGPGTRLLVL.

This chain uses TRBV4-3 with TRBJ2-1, with D hard to call. This CDR3 comprises 15 residues. The V end was cut by 0 bases, the J end by 2 bases, with 8 bases between. CDR1 is LGHNA and CDR2 is YSLEER in the germline V gene. The CDR3: CASSQDRGAYNEQFF. The CDR3 bases are TGCGCCAGCAGCCAAGATCGAGGAGCCTACAATGAGCAGTTCTTC.

This chain connects TRBV4-1 to TRBJ2-5; TRBD2 matches 9 bases. The CDR3 has 17 amino acids. With 1 base clipped from V and 4 bases from J, the junction kept 10 bases outside the gene matches. CDR1 is MGHRA, CDR2 YSYEKL, per germline. CDR3 amino acids: CASSQGAGGPLRETQYF. The CDR3 nucleotides read TGCGCCAGCAGCCAAGGGGCGGGAGGGCCTCTGAGAGAGACCCAGTACTTC.

The chain has TRBV6-1 and TRBJ2-7, with TRBD2 as a possible D gene (5 bases). Between the trimmed V and J ends, which lost 3 bases and 2 bases, there was a span of 17 bases. The germline V gene encodes CDR1 MNHNS and CDR2 SASEGT. CDR3 length: 16 amino acids. DNA of the CDR3: TGTGCCAGCAGTGATCGGAGGAAAGGTACCACCTACGAGCAGTACTTC. This translates into CASSDRRKGTTYEQYF.

The V gene is TRBV5-1, the J gene TRBJ1-1; D ambiguous. This CDR3 spans 13 amino acids. CDR1 and CDR2 (germline): SGHRS, YFSETQ. V dropped 7 bases and J dropped 4 bases, with 14 bases sitting between them. CDR3 in DNA: TGCGCCAGCGGAGCAATTATTTCCACTGAAGCTTTCTTT. Translating it yields CASGAIISTEAFF.

The rearrangement links TRBV5-1 to TRBJ2-7; no firm D call. CDR3 length: 13 residues. Germline assignment: CDR1 SGHRS and CDR2 YFSETQ. V shed 5 bases and J shed 1 base, with 10 bases lying between them. This chain's CDR3 is CASSERNSYEQYF. Written as DNA, the CDR3 is TGCGCCAGCAGTGAGAGGAATTCCTACGAGCAGTACTTC.

J is TRBJ2-3 and V is TRBV7-2; 7 bases are shared with TRBD2. V was pared by 0 bases and J by 1 base, with 7 bases of the junction left unmatched. CDR1 is SGHTA, CDR2 FQGNSA, per germline. The CDR3 is made up of 17 amino acids. CDR3 bases: TGTGCCAGCAGCTTAGCCTGGGGGGAGGGCCGCACAGATACGCAGTATTTT. Encoded protein: CASSLAWGEGRTDTQYF.

This sequence joins TRBV6-5 and TRBJ1-5; no clear D. The CDR3 is 12 residues long. Trimming stripped 2 bases from V and 6 bases from J, with 5 bases between. Germline CDR1 is MNHEY and CDR2 is SVGAGI. As DNA, the CDR3 is TGTGCCAGCAGTTACGAGGCTCAGCCCCAGCATTTT. Amino acid sequence: CASSYEAQPQHF.

The chain combines TRBV10-3 with TRBJ2-7, with 13 positions matching TRBD2. Per germline, CDR1 ENHRY and CDR2 SYGVKD. This CDR3 region has 15 residues. V gave up 7 bases and J gave up 3 bases; unmatched junction bases: 6. In nucleotides, the CDR3 is TGTGCCATCACCCCAAGGACTAGCGGGAGCTACGAGCAGTACTTC. It encodes CAITPRTSGSYEQYF.

This chain connects TRBV7-2 to TRBJ2-4; 11 nucleotides match TRBD2. Germline CDR1 and CDR2: SGHTA and FQGNSA. The CDR3 contains 18 residues. V dropped 2 bases and J dropped 5; count of bases not matched to a gene: 11. CDR3 DNA sequence: TGTGCCAGCAGCTTAACTAGCGGGAGAGTGGGTTCGGAAAACATTCAGTACTTC. Translating gives CASSLTSGRVGSENIQYF.

The chain recombines TRBV28 with TRBJ2-2; 8 bases match TRBD1. The V gene's germline CDR1 is MDHEN and CDR2 SYDVKM. There are 18 residues in the CDR3. V lost 3 bases to trimming and J lost 5 bases; unmatched junction nucleotides: 14. The CDR3 coding sequence is TGTGCCAGCAGTTTTAGGGGTTTAGGACAGGGCTCGACCGGGGAGCTGTTTTTT. Translated: CASSFRGLGQGSTGELFF.

V and J are TRBV6-5 and TRBJ1-1; perhaps TRBD1 as D (5 bases). CDR1 and CDR2 from the germline V gene are MNHEY and SVGAGI. The V end lost 2 bases, the J end lost 3 bases, and 10 bases lay between the germline ends. CDR3 length: 14 amino acids. CDR3 residues: CASSYTLQDTEAFF. The CDR3, as DNA: TGTGCCAGCAGTTACACTTTACAGGACACTGAAGCTTTCTTT.

V and J are TRBV25-1 and TRBJ2-6, with a possible D match to TRBD2 (5 bases). The CDR3 covers 17 residues. V dropped 4 bases and J dropped 4 bases, with 17 bases sitting between them. The germline V gene has CDR1 MGHDK and CDR2 SYGVNS. CDR3 protein: CASSAEGRGGGANVLTF. As DNA, the CDR3 is TGTGCCAGCAGTGCCGAAGGTCGGGGTGGAGGGGCCAACGTCCTGACTTTC. The whole variable domain, remainder taken from reference TRBV25-1 and TRBJ2-6, is EADIYQTPRYLVIGTGKKITLECSQTMGHDKMYWYQQDPGMELHLIHYSYGVNSTEKGDLSSESTVSRIRTEHFPLTLESARPSHTSQYLCASSAEGRGGGANVLTFGAGSRLTVL.

This chain links TRBV27 with TRBJ2-6; 8 bases are a match to TRBD1. V trimming: 5 bases; J trimming: 8 bases; junction bases outside the gene matches: 8. CDR3 length: 15 residues. The V gene's germline CDR1 is MNHEY and CDR2 SMNVEV (reference sequence). The CDR3 reads CASSESGTGPNVLTF. The CDR3 DNA reads as TGTGCCAGCAGTGAGTCCGGGACAGGACCCAACGTCCTGACTTTC.

The chain links TRBV7-9 to TRBJ2-1; D perhaps matches TRBD2 (5 bases). Deletions cut 10 bases from V and 6 bases from J, with 19 bases between. This CDR3 has 14 residues. CDR1 is SEHNR, CDR2 FQNEAQ, per germline (reference sequence). This CDR3 reads CATQDFQVGNEQFF. CDR3 nucleotide sequence: TGTGCCACCCAGGACTTCCAGGTTGGCAATGAGCAGTTCTTC.

The chain uses TRBV5-1 and TRBJ2-1, with TRBD2 matching over 10 bases. The germline V gene has CDR1 SGHRS and CDR2 YFSETQ. The CDR3 extends over 13 amino acids. After removal of 4 bases from V and 10 bases from J, the junction contained 5 bases not matched to a gene. CDR3 sequence: CASSLAGVEEQFF. In nucleotides, the CDR3 is TGCGCCAGCAGCCTAGCGGGAGTAGAGGAGCAGTTCTTC.